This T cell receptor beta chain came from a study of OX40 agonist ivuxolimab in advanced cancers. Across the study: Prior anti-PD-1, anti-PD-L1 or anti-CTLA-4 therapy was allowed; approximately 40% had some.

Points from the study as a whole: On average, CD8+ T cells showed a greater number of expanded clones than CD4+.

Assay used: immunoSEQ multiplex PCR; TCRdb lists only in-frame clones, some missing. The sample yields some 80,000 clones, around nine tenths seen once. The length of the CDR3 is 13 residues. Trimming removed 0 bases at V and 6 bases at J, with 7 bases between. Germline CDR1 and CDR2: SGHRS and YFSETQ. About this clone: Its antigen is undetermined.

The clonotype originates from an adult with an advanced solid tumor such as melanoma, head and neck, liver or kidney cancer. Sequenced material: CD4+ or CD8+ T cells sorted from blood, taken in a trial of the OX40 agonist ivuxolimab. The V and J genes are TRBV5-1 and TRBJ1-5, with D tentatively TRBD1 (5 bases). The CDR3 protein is CASSLAGGQPQHF. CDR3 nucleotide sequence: TGCGCCAGCAGCTTGGCCGGGGGTCAGCCCCAGCATTTT.